A single sample is the source of the 7 T cell receptor beta chains below, sequenced in a study of vaccination and CD4 T cells after COVID-19. Treatment in this sample: approximately 11-day PBMC culture with coronavirus spike peptide pools or control peptides (ViraFEST assay). These receptors are not linked to any known antigen. The study sequenced cultured CD4+ T cell DNA using the Oncomine TCR Beta short-read assay. MiXCR, applied by TCRdb to the PCR reads, yields one record per CDR3 protein. This sample carries 14,000 to 15,000 distinct CDR3 sequences, around 50% of them seen once, and the ten largest clones take about 25%. Sequences were derived from cultured CD4+ T cells from blood, sampled after SARS-CoV-2 vaccination. These receptors originate from a human donor with COVID-19.

In this sample, this clonotype turned up once. This chain joins TRBV24-1 and TRBJ2-3, with D perhaps assigned TRBD1 or TRBD2 (5 bases each). V was shortened by 4 bases and J by 3 bases, with 13 bases between the two germline ends. The CDR3 covers 15 residues. Germline V gives CDR1 KGHDR, CDR2 SFDVKD. The CDR3 here is CATSEAGSNTDTQYF. The DNA of the CDR3 is TGTGCCACCAGTGAGGCAGGGAGTAATACAGATACGCAGTATTTT.

The rearrangement uses TRBV6-2 or TRBV6-3 and TRBJ2-5; D remains ambiguous. V was shortened by 5 bases and J by 7 bases, with 11 bases between the two germline ends. CDR1 is MNHEY and CDR2 is SVGEGT in the germline V gene. CDR3 length equals 12 residues. The DNA of the CDR3 is TGTGCCAGCAGTCAAACGGAGCGGACCCAGTACTTC. Its translation: CASSQTERTQYF.

The table lists this clonotype with a few counts. The genes are TRBV15 and TRBJ1-2; D uncertain. Looked up from germline, CDR1 is LNHNV and CDR2 is YYDKDF (reference sequence). The V end lost 1 base, the J end lost 7 bases, and 7 bases lay between the germline ends. The CDR3 totals 12 residues. In DNA form, the CDR3 reads TGTGCCACCAGCAGAGCGAACGGTGGCTACACCTTC. Translation: CATSRANGGYTF.

The chain links TRBV2 to TRBJ1-5, with D unresolved. The CDR3 runs to 14 residues. The ends were cut back, 4 bases at V and 0 bases at J, with 7 bases in the middle. CDR1 is SNHLY and CDR2 is FYNNEI in the germline V gene. CDR3 protein: CASSVELSNQPQHF. CDR3 coding DNA: TGTGCCAGCAGTGTGGAACTTAGCAATCAGCCCCAGCATTTT.

This clonotype has more than one count but fewer than ten. The J gene is TRBJ1-2, the V gene TRBV6-5; no clear D. The length of the CDR3 is 13 residues. Per the germline V gene, CDR1 is MNHEY and CDR2 is SVGAGI. Trimming left V 2 bases short and J 1 base short, with 5 bases between. The DNA of the CDR3 is TGTGCCAGCAGTTACAGTAGTAACTATGGCTACACCTTC. This codes for CASSYSSNYGYTF.

The V call is TRBV7-3, the J call TRBJ2-6; D gene unclear. The CDR3 extends over 14 amino acids. The germline V gene encodes CDR1 SGHTA and CDR2 FQGTGA. With 6 bases removed from V and 0 bases from J, the gap between germline ends came to 6 bases. The CDR3 DNA sequence: TGTGCCAGCAGTCCTAACTCTGGGGCCAACGTCCTGACTTTC. Translation: CASSPNSGANVLTF.

There are a few counts of this clonotype. This rearrangement joins TRBV20-1 to TRBJ2-1, with 7 bases aligning to TRBD1. Germline-derived CDR1 and CDR2 are DFQATT and SNEGSKA (reference sequence). The CDR3 sequence is 15 residues long. V lost 1 base to trimming and J lost 6 bases; unmatched junction nucleotides: 9. The CDR3 DNA reads as TGCAGTGCTAGAGCGGCAGGGGGTACCCTCAATGAGCAGTTCTTC. Amino acid sequence: CSARAAGGTLNEQFF.